Following are 6 T cell receptor beta chains from one sample sequenced in a study of T-cell reconstitution after alpha-beta-depleted transplantation in children (dated by TCRdb to the mid-2010s). Library method: PCR. Sequencer: Illumina HiSeq 2500. Molecular barcoding was employed in the preparation of TCR libraries, with unique molecular identifiers being used to normalize TCRbeta repertoire quantification. TCRdb reprocessed the public reads (quality trimming at Q25 with fastp, clone calling with MiXCR) and kept in-frame beta chains. Rows matching on CDR3 protein sequence are summarized as one entry with the most common DNA and genes. This sample holds 350,000 to 500,000 distinct CDR3 sequences; approximately 41% were observed only once. 27% of the sample lies in the top ten. The treatment or condition label corresponds to: allogeneic hematopoietic cell transplantation with graft depleted of TCRalphabeta T cells and CD19 B cells.

Source: PBMCs, taken before TCRalphabeta/CD19-depleted stem cell transplant. The receptors shown here come from a girl aged 2-10 years with aplastic anemia, due to receive a stem cell transplant.

The V and J genes are TRBV14 and TRBJ2-3; D possibly corresponds to TRBD2 (5 bases). The CDR3 is made up of 16 amino acids. V lost 0 bases to trimming and J lost 1 base, with 11 bases between them. Germline V gene data show CDR1 as SGHDN and CDR2 as FVKESK. CDR3 protein: CASSQDNDGGTDTQYF. Here the CDR3 DNA reads TGTGCCAGCAGCCAAGATAATGACGGGGGCACAGATACGCAGTATTTT.

The V gene is TRBV29-1, the J gene TRBJ2-3; 9 bases match TRBD2. V lost 0 bases, J lost 1 base, and 8 bases stayed unmatched. This CDR3 has 17 residues. CDR1 and CDR2 (germline): SQVTM, ANQGSEA. The CDR3 nucleotides are TGCAGCGTTGAAGATCAGCGGGGGGTCGAGGGCACAGATACGCAGTATTTT. This translates into CSVEDQRGVEGTDTQYF.

This clonotype was observed a few times. The chain couples TRBV20-1 to TRBJ2-7, with TRBD1 matching 8 bases. The CDR3 loop spans 13 amino acids. From germline, CDR1 is DFQATT and CDR2 SNEGSKA (reference sequence). After removal of 5 bases from V and 5 bases from J, the junction contained 8 bases not matched to a gene. CDR3 coding DNA: TGCAGTGCTCCCGGACAGGGAACAAACGAGCAGTACTTC. The encoded protein is CSAPGQGTNEQYF.

This clonotype showed up many times. This rearrangement joins TRBV3-1 to TRBJ2-1, with 8 bases fitting TRBD2. The V gene end was trimmed by 1 base and the J gene end by 7 bases; junction bases not matched to a gene: 12. The CDR3 length is 17 residues. In germline, CDR1 is LGHDT, CDR2 YNNKEL (reference sequence). The CDR3 loop is CASSQAGGRRGSNEQFF. CDR3 in DNA: TGTGCCAGCAGCCAAGCCGGCGGGAGGCGAGGTTCGAATGAGCAGTTCTTC.

CDR3 coding DNA: TGCAGTGCTAGAAACCCCGACCCCTACAATGAGCAGTTCTTC. Translated: CSARNPDPYNEQFF. The chain uses TRBV20-1 and TRBJ2-1; D not resolved. The CDR3 consists of 14 residues. Germline CDR1 reads DFQATT; CDR2 reads SNEGSKA (reference sequence). V gave up 2 bases and J gave up 2 bases, with 10 bases separating them.

V usage is TRBV6-2 or TRBV6-3 and J usage is TRBJ1-1; D perhaps matches TRBD1 (6 bases). The CDR3 sequence is 16 residues long. From germline, CDR1 is MNHEY and CDR2 SVGEGT. V was shortened by 2 bases and J by 2 bases, with 15 bases between the two germline ends. CDR3: CASSYEAGDVNTEAFF. The DNA for the CDR3 is TGTGCCAGCAGTTACGAGGCAGGGGACGTAAACACTGAAGCTTTCTTT.